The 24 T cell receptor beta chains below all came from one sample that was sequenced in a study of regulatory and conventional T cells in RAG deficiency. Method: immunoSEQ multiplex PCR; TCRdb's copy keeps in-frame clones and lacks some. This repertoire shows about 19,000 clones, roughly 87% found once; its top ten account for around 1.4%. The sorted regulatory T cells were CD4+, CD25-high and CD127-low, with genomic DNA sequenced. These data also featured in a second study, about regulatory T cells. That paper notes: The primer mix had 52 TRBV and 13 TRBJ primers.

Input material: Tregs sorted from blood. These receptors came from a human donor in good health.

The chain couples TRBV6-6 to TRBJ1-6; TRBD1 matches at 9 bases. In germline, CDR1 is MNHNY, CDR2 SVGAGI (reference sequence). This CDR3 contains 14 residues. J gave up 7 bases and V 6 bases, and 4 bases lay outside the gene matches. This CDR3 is CASRGTGPNSPLHF. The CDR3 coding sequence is TGTGCCAGCAGAGGGACAGGGCCAAATTCACCCCTCCACTTT.

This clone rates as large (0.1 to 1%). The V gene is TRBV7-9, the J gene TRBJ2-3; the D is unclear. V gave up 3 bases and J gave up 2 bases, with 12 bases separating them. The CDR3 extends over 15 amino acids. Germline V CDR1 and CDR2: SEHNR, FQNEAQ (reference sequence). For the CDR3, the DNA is TGTGCCAGCAGCTTTTTCCGGTCGGACACAGATACGCAGTATTTT. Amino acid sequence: CASSFFRSDTDTQYF.

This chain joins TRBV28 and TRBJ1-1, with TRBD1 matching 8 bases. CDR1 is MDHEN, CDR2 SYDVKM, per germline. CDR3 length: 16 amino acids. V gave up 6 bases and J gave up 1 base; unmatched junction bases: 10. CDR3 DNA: TGTGCCAGCAGCAAAACAGGGGGGAGAGGGAACACTGAAGCTTTCTTT. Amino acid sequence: CASSKTGGRGNTEAFF.

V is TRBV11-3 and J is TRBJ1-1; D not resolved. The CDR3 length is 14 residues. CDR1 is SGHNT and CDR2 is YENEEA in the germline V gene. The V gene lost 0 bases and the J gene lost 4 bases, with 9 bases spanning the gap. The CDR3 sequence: CASSLEGRATEAFF. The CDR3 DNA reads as TGTGCCAGCAGCTTAGAGGGCCGGGCCACTGAAGCTTTCTTT. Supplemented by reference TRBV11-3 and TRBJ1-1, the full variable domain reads EAGVVQSPRYKIIEKKQPVAFWCNPISGHNTLYWYLQNLGQGPELLIRYENEEAVDDSQLPKDRFSAERLKGVDSTLKIQPAELGDSAVYLCASSLEGRATEAFFGQGTRLTVV.

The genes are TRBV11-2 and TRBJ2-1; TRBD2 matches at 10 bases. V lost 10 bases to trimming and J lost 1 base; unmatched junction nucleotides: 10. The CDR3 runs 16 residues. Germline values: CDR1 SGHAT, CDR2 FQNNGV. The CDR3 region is CATGGPSGRSYNEQFF. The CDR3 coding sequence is TGTGCCACCGGGGGGCCTAGCGGGAGATCCTACAATGAGCAGTTCTTC.

The CDR3 is CSSLTGWTDTQYF. DNA for the CDR3: TGCAGCTCATTGACAGGGTGGACAGATACGCAGTATTTT. The J gene is TRBJ2-3, the V gene TRBV29-1; 7 bases agree with TRBD1. CDR1 is SQVTM, CDR2 ANQGSEA, per germline. V lost 8 bases and J lost 3; bases outside the gene matches: 8. The CDR3 length is 13 residues.

In DNA, the CDR3 is TGTGCCAGCAGCGTTAGCGGGGGACGGGGCAAAAACATTCAGTACTTC. Its protein product is CASSVSGGRGKNIQYF. This rearrangement joins TRBV7-8 to TRBJ2-4; 9 nucleotides match TRBD2. Trimming took 5 bases from V and 3 from J; bases not matched to a gene: 8. This CDR3 region has 16 residues. CDR1 and CDR2 (germline): SGHVS, FQNEAQ. Based on the CDR3 plus reference TRBV7-8 and TRBJ2-4, the full variable domain is GAGVSQSPRYKVAKRGQDVALRCDPISGHVSLFWYQQALGQGPEFLTYFQNEAQLDKSGLPSDRFFAERPEGSVSTLKIQRTQQEDSAVYLCASSVSGGRGKNIQYFGAGTRLSVL.

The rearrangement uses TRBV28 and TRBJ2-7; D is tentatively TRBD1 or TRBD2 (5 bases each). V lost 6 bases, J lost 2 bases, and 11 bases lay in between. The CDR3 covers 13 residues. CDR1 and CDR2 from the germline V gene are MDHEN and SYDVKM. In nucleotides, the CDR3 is TGTGCCAGCAGGGACCGGGGCGCCTACGAGCAGTACTTC. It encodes CASRDRGAYEQYF.

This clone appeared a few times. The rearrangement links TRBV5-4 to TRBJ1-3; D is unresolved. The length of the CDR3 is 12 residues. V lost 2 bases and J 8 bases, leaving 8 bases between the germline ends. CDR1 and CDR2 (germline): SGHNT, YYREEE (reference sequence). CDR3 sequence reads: CASSLSGDTIYF. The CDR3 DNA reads TGTGCCAGCAGCTTATCCGGTGACACCATATATTTT.

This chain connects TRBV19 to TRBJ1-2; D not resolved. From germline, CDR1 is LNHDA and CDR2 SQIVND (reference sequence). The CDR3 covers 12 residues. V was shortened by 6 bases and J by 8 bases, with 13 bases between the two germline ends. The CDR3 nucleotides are TGTGCCAGTAGCAGAACCCGAGGGGGCTACACCTTC. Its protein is CASSRTRGGYTF.

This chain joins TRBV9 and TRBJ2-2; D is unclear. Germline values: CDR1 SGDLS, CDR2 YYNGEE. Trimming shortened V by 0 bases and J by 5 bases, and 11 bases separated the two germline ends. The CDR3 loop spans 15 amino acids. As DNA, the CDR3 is TGTGCCAGCAGCGTAGAGGTCGGTGATACCGGGGAGCTGTTTTTT. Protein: CASSVEVGDTGELFF. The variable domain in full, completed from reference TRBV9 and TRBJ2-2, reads DSGVTQTPKHLITATGQRVTLRCSPRSGDLSVYWYQQSLDQGLQFLIQYYNGEERAKGNILERFSAQQFPDLHSELNLSSLELGDSALYFCASSVEVGDTGELFFGEGSRLTVL.

The CDR3 protein is CASSLIAGGVMYF. The CDR3 nucleotides read TGTGCCAGCAGCTTAATAGCGGGGGGCGTTATGTATTTT. V and J are TRBV7-3 and TRBJ2-3; TRBD2 agrees at 10 bases. J gave up 14 bases and V 1 base, and 6 bases lay outside the gene matches. Germline V CDR1 and CDR2: SGHTA, FQGTGA. This CDR3 spans 13 amino acids.

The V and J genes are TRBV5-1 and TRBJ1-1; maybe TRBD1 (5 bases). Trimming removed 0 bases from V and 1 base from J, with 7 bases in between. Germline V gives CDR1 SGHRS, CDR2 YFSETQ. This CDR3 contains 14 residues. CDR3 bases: TGCGCCAGCAGCTTGGCCGGGGCGAACACTGAAGCTTTCTTT. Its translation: CASSLAGANTEAFF.

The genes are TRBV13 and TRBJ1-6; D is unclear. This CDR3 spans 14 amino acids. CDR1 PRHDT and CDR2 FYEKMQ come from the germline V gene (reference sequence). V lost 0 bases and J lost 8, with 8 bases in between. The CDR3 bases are TGTGCCAGCAGCTTAGGGGCCAAACATTCACCCCTCCACTTT. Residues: CASSLGAKHSPLHF. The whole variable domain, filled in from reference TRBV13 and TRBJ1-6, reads AAGVIQSPRHLIKEKRETATLKCYPIPRHDTVYWYQQGPGQDPQFLISFYEKMQSDKGSIPDRFSAQQFSDYHSELNMSSLELGDSALYFCASSLGAKHSPLHFGNGTRLTVT.

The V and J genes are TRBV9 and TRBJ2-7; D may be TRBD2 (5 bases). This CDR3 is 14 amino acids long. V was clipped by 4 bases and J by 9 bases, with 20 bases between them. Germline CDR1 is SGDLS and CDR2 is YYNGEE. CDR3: CASSPHPGVWGQYF. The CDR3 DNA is TGTGCCAGCAGCCCTCATCCCGGGGTCTGGGGGCAGTACTTC.

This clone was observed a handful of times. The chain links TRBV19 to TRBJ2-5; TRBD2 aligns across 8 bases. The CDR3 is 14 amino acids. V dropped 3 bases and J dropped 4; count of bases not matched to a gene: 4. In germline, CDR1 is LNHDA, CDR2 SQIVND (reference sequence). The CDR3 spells CASSIGAGGETQYF. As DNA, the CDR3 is TGTGCCAGTAGTATCGGGGCGGGAGGAGAGACCCAGTACTTC. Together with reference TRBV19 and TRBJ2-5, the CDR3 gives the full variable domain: DGGITQSPKYLFRKEGQNVTLSCEQNLNHDAMYWYRQDPGQGLRLIYYSQIVNDFQKGDIAEGYSVSREKKESFPLTVTSAQKNPTAFYLCASSIGAGGETQYFGPGTRLLVL.

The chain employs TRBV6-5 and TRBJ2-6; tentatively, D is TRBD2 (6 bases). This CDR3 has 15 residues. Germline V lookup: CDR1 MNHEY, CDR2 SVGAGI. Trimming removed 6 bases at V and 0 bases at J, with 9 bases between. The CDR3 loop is CASREGGSGANVLTF. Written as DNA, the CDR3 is TGTGCCAGCAGGGAGGGCGGCTCTGGGGCCAACGTCCTGACTTTC.

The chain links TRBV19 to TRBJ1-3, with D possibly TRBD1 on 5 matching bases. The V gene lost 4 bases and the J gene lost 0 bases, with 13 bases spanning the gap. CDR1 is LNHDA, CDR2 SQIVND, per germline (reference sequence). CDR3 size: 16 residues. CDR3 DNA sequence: TGTGCCAGTAGTAGTGGAAGGGGAGACTCTGGAAACACCATATATTTT. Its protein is CASSSGRGDSGNTIYF.

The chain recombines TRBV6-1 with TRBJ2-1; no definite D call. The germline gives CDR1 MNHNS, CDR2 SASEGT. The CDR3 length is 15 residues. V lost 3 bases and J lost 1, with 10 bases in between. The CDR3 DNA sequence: TGTGCCAGCAGTGATACAATACTATCCTACAATGAGCAGTTCTTC. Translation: CASSDTILSYNEQFF.

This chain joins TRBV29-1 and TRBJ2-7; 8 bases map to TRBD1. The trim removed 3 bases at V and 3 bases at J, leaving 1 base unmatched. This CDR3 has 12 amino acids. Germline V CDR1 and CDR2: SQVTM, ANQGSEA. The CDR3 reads CSVDTGGYEQYF. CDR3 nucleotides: TGCAGCGTTGATACAGGGGGCTACGAGCAGTACTTC.

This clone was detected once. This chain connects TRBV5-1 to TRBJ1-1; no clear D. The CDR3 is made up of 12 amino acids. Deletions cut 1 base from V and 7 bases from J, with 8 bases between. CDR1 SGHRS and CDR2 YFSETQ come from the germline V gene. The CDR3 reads CASSLLLFEAFF. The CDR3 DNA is TGCGCCAGCAGCTTGTTGCTGTTTGAAGCTTTCTTT.

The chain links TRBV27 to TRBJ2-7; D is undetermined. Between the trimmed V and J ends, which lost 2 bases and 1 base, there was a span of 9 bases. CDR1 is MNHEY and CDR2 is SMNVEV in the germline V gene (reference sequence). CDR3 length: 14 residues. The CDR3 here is CASSLGQRSYEQYF. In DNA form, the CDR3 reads TGTGCCAGCAGTTTAGGGCAGAGATCCTACGAGCAGTACTTC.

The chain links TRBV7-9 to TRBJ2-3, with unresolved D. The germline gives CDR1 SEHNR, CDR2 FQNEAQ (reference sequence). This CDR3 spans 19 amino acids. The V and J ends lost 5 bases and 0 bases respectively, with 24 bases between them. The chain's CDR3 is CASSPSSFVTQTSTDTQYF. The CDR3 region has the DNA TGTGCCAGCAGCCCTAGTTCTTTCGTGACCCAAACTAGCACAGATACGCAGTATTTT.

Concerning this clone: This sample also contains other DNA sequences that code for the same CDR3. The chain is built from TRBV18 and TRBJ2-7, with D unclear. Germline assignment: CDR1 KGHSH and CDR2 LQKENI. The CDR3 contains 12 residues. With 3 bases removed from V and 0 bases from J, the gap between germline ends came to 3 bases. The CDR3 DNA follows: TGTGCCAGCTCACCGTCCTCCTACGAGCAGTACTTC. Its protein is CASSPSSYEQYF.